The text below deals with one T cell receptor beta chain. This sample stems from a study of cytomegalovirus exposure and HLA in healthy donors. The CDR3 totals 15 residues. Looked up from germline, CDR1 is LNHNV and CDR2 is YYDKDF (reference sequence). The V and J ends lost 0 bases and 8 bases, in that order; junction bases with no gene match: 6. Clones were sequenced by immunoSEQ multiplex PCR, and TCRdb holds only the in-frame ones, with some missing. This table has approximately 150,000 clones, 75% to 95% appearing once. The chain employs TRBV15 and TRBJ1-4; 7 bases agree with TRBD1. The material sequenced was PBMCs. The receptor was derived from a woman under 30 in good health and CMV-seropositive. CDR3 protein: CATSRDWDSGEKLFF. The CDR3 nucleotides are TGTGCCACCAGCAGAGATTGGGACAGCGGGGAAAAACTGTTTTTT.